This T cell receptor (beta chain) originates from a study of blood T cell repertoires in COVID-19. As for the study in general: Samples representing acute and convalescent COVID-19 were sourced from the United States, Italy and Spain. T cells, B-cell-depleted T cells, or PBMCs provided the cDNA or gDNA that served as material.

In the source study's methods: Using reference gene primer amplification, nucleated cell counts were estimated. Method: immunoSEQ multiplex PCR; TCRdb's copy keeps in-frame clones and lacks some. V and J calls and clone size are given by that table; D and trimming were obtained from the DNA. The sample has 100,000 or so clones; roughly 87% are singletons. The V gene lost 8 bases and the J gene lost 9 bases, with 14 bases spanning the gap. This CDR3 is built from 12 residues. Germline V lookup: CDR1 MNHEY, CDR2 SVGAGI. The sequencing input was peripheral blood. The chain has TRBV6-5 and TRBJ2-1, with D perhaps TRBD2 (7 bases). This clonotype was sampled from a man aged 50 to 59 with active COVID-19. The CDR3 sequence: CASLGGRGEQFF. CDR3 nucleotide sequence: TGTGCCAGCCTCGGGGGGCGGGGTGAGCAGTTCTTC.